Listed below are T cell receptor beta chains from one sample, sequenced in a study of blood T cell repertoires in COVID-19. Clones were read by immunoSEQ multiplex PCR, and TCRdb kept only the in-frame ones, dropping some. The sample holds under 300,000 clones, about 68% seen once. The material sequenced was peripheral blood. These receptors originate from an elderly woman with acute or convalescent COVID-19. The CDR3 runs from the conserved cysteine through the conserved F or W. A D gene is named only where the DNA matches it firmly. Size is stated for part of the rows, as once, few or many counts, or as a class when the clone is expanded.

v_gene: TRBV4-1
abundance: .
j_gene: TRBJ2-2
d_gene: .
CDR3nt: TGCGCCAGCAGCCAAGCTGTGCTAGGTCGGGCCGGGGAGCTGTTTTTT
CDR3aa: CASSQAVLGRAGELFF

v_gene: TRBV2
abundance: few
j_gene: TRBJ1-2
d_gene: TRBD1
CDR3nt: TGTGCCACCTGGGACAGCAACAACTATGGCTACACCTTC
CDR3aa: CATWDSNNYGYTF

v_gene: TRBV2
abundance: .
j_gene: TRBJ2-7
d_gene: TRBD1
CDR3nt: TGTGCCAGCAGGCCACAGGGGGCTCAAGAGCAGTACTTC
CDR3aa: CASRPQGAQEQYF

v_gene: TRBV29-1
abundance: .
j_gene: TRBJ1-2
d_gene: TRBD1
CDR3nt: TGCAGCGGTCGACAGGGGAACTATGGCTACACCTTC
CDR3aa: CSGRQGNYGYTF

v_gene: TRBV11-2
abundance: .
j_gene: TRBJ1-1
d_gene: .
CDR3nt: TGTGCCAGCAGCCGGGGAACAGGGTTTGAAGCTTTCTTT
CDR3aa: CASSRGTGFEAFF

v_gene: TRBV5-5
abundance: .
j_gene: TRBJ2-5
d_gene: TRBD1
CDR3nt: TGTGCCAGCAGCTCGACAGGGGACGGAACCCAGTACTTC
CDR3aa: CASSSTGDGTQYF

v_gene: TRBV30
abundance: .
j_gene: TRBJ1-6
d_gene: .
CDR3nt: TGTGCCTGGAGCGAGGGAGCCACCTATAATTCACCCCTCCACTTT
CDR3aa: CAWSEGATYNSPLHF

v_gene: TRBV18
abundance: few
j_gene: TRBJ1-4
d_gene: .
CDR3nt: TGTGCCAGCTCACCCCAACAGGGTTTCGAAAAACTGTTTTTT
CDR3aa: CASSPQQGFEKLFF

v_gene: TRBV19
abundance: .
j_gene: TRBJ1-1
d_gene: TRBD1
CDR3nt: TGTGCCAGTAGTATTTCCCACACAGGGGGCTCCCGAGGCACTGAAGCTTTCTTT
CDR3aa: CASSISHTGGSRGTEAFF

v_gene: TRBV30
abundance: few
j_gene: TRBJ1-4
d_gene: .
CDR3nt: TGTGCCTGGACCCTGAACACAGTAGGAAAACTGTTTTTT
CDR3aa: CAWTLNTVGKLFF

v_gene: TRBV6-4
abundance: .
j_gene: TRBJ2-3
d_gene: TRBD2
CDR3nt: TGTGCCAGCAGTGACTCTATAGCGGGAATGGGCACAGATACGCAGTATTTT
CDR3aa: CASSDSIAGMGTDTQYF

v_gene: TRBV5-1
abundance: .
j_gene: TRBJ2-7
d_gene: .
CDR3nt: TGCGCCAGCAGCTCCCCGACAGGTAACTCCTACGAGCAGTACTTC
CDR3aa: CASSSPTGNSYEQYF

v_gene: TRBV5-1
abundance: .
j_gene: TRBJ1-1
d_gene: .
CDR3nt: TGCGCCAGCAGCTTGGCCTCGACAGGCGTGAACACTGAAGCTTTCTTT
CDR3aa: CASSLASTGVNTEAFF

v_gene: TRBV7-9
abundance: many
j_gene: TRBJ1-1
d_gene: .
CDR3nt: TGTGCCAGCAGCTTCGCGGGAAACACTGAAGCTTTCTTT
CDR3aa: CASSFAGNTEAFF

v_gene: TRBV5-1
abundance: .
j_gene: TRBJ1-1
d_gene: .
CDR3nt: TGCGCCAGCAGCTTGGAGCGGTTGAACACTGAAGCTTTCTTT
CDR3aa: CASSLERLNTEAFF

v_gene: TRBV12-5
abundance: .
j_gene: TRBJ1-1
d_gene: TRBD1
CDR3nt: TGTGCTAGTGGTCTACAGGGGGGAATAGGGGCTTTCTTT
CDR3aa: CASGLQGGIGAFF

v_gene: TRBV29-1
abundance: .
j_gene: TRBJ2-2
d_gene: TRBD1
CDR3nt: TGCAGCGTTGTCGACTTGGGGCTGACAGGGGGGAACACCGGGGAGCTGTTTTTT
CDR3aa: CSVVDLGLTGGNTGELFF

v_gene: TRBV4-1
abundance: once
j_gene: TRBJ1-4
d_gene: .
CDR3nt: TGCGCCAGCAGCCAAGGTCCTGGCAGGGAAGTAGGTGAAAAACTGTTTTTT
CDR3aa: CASSQGPGREVGEKLFF

v_gene: TRBV18
abundance: .
j_gene: TRBJ2-1
d_gene: TRBD1
CDR3nt: TGTGCCAGCTCACGCTCGACAGGGGACAATGAGCAGTTCTTC
CDR3aa: CASSRSTGDNEQFF

v_gene: TRBV6-1
abundance: .
j_gene: TRBJ2-3
d_gene: TRBD1
CDR3nt: TGTGCCAGCAGAGAACGGGCCCGGGACAGGGGGAGAGATACGCAGTATTTT
CDR3aa: CASRERARDRGRDTQYF

v_gene: TRBV12-3/TRBV12-4
abundance: few
j_gene: TRBJ1-5
d_gene: .
CDR3nt: TGTGCCAGCAGTCCCGACAGGTCTCAGCCCCAGCATTTT
CDR3aa: CASSPDRSQPQHF

v_gene: TRBV3-1/TRBV3-2
abundance: .
j_gene: TRBJ1-3
d_gene: .
CDR3nt: TGTGCCAGCAGCCCCGGGACTCCGACCTCTGGAAACACCATATATTTT
CDR3aa: CASSPGTPTSGNTIYF

v_gene: TRBV5-4
abundance: .
j_gene: TRBJ2-2
d_gene: TRBD2
CDR3nt: TGTGCCAGCAGCTTTCGAGCGGGAGCTTCGGTCACCGGGGAGCTGTTTTTT
CDR3aa: CASSFRAGASVTGELFF

v_gene: TRBV7-6
abundance: once
j_gene: TRBJ2-3
d_gene: TRBD2
CDR3nt: TGTGCCAGCAGCCCCACTAGCGGTAGAGGGGCGGATACGCAGTATTTT
CDR3aa: CASSPTSGRGADTQYF

v_gene: TRBV12-3/TRBV12-4
abundance: .
j_gene: TRBJ1-2
d_gene: .
CDR3nt: TGTGCCAGCAGTTTAGCACAGACGGGAGGCTACACCTTC
CDR3aa: CASSLAQTGGYTF

v_gene: TRBV18
abundance: .
j_gene: TRBJ2-7
d_gene: TRBD2
CDR3nt: TGTGCCAGCTCACCCCAATGGGGGGGGACGGCCGAGCAGTACTTC
CDR3aa: CASSPQWGGTAEQYF